This T cell receptor (beta chain) was recorded in a study of blood T cell repertoires in COVID-19. Patients in Seattle were enrolled during active infection, then followed longitudinally. The protocol was immunoSEQ multiplex PCR, while the TCRdb copy is restricted to in-frame clones and leaves out a portion. The sample holds 84,000 or so clones; about 77% are singletons and the top ten take approximately 6%. The sequence was collected from a man in his 70s with COVID-19, enrolled during active disease. Sequencing was performed on peripheral blood.

The CDR3 sequence is CATSAQTSGGTSSYNEQFF. The CDR3, as DNA: TGTGCCACCAGTGCTCAGACTAGCGGGGGGACCAGCTCCTACAATGAGCAGTTCTTC. This chain links TRBV24-1 with TRBJ2-1, with 13 bases identical to TRBD2. The CDR3 contains 19 residues. V lost 5 bases, J lost 0 bases, and 9 bases stayed unmatched. The germline V gene encodes CDR1 KGHDR and CDR2 SFDVKD.